One and the same sample provided the 4 T cell receptor beta chains below, sequenced in a study of spatial heterogeneity in lung cancer (dated by TCRdb to between 2018 and 2021). Sample time point, as interpreted from the label and publication: blood at routine non-recurrence follow-up after resection. Library preparation employed 5' RACE. The sequencer was a NextSeq 500. Through fastp at Q25 and MiXCR, TCRdb rebuilt clones from the public reads, retaining in-frame beta chains. Merged by CDR3 protein, the rows form single entries marked with the most common genes and DNA. The sample table lists under 150,000 distinct CDR3 sequences, approximately 11% of them with a count of one. The top ten clones comprise 20% to 25% of the sample. Sequenced material: PBMCs, taken at follow-up. The source is a female donor with early-stage non-small cell lung cancer.

V usage is TRBV7-9 and J usage is TRBJ2-7, with 7 positions matching TRBD2. This CDR3 contains 15 residues. The germline CDR1 and CDR2 sequences are SEHNR and FQNEAQ (reference sequence). Losses at the gene ends were 0 bases for V and 2 bases for J; bases not matched to a gene: 4. The CDR3: CASSLAASGAYEQYF. The CDR3, as DNA: TGTGCCAGCAGCTTAGCGGCTAGCGGTGCCTACGAGCAGTACTTC.

The chain employs TRBV7-9 and TRBJ2-2; D is unresolved. The CDR3 sequence is 13 residues long. Germline V gene data show CDR1 as SEHNR and CDR2 as FQNEAQ (reference sequence). V was pared by 6 bases and J by 6 bases, with 11 bases between. CDR3 nucleotide sequence: TGTGCCAGCAGGCCCTGGGCCCCCGGGGAGCTGTTTTTT. Protein: CASRPWAPGELFF.

This clonotype was seen more than once but under ten times. The rearrangement links TRBV5-1 to TRBJ1-1, with 9 bases aligning to TRBD1. Trimming removed 4 bases from V and 0 bases from J; junction bases left unmatched: 4. This CDR3 has 15 residues. CDR1 is SGHRS, CDR2 YFSETQ, per germline. The CDR3 DNA is TGCGCCAGCAGCCGGGACAGGGCTATGAACACTGAAGCTTTCTTT. Its protein is CASSRDRAMNTEAFF.

This clonotype was observed a few times. The rearrangement uses TRBV28 and TRBJ1-5; 8 bases fit TRBD1. Germline CDR1 and CDR2: MDHEN and SYDVKM. CDR3 length: 15 amino acids. V gave up 3 bases and J gave up 8 bases; unmatched junction bases: 9. CDR3 nucleotides: TGTGCCAGCAGTTTCGGACAGGGAGGGGTAAAGCCCCAGCATTTT. As protein: CASSFGQGGVKPQHF.